This TCR beta chain is from a study of T cells after posttransplantation cyclophosphamide. V lost 6 bases, J lost 8 bases, and 19 bases lay in between. The CDR3 runs 15 residues. The germline V gene has CDR1 SEHNR and CDR2 FQNEAQ (reference sequence). Sequencing used immunoSEQ multiplex PCR; TCRdb keeps in-frame clones, though not all of them. The sample carries some 11,000 clones, 85% recorded once. Cyclophosphamide on days +3 and +4 followed busulfan-fludarabine conditioning and a marrow graft. The chain carries TRBV7-9 and TRBJ1-4; tentative D call: TRBD1 (6 bases). This clonotype was obtained from a female patient in her 50s who received an allogeneic stem cell transplant from a related donor, was CMV-positive, and had no GVHD. Some T cells may have originated in the graft donor. The material sequenced was PBMCs, taken around 2,000 days after allogeneic stem cell transplant with posttransplant cyclophosphamide. CDR3: CASRSTGHPDEKLFF. In DNA form, the CDR3 reads TGTGCCAGCAGATCAACGGGACACCCCGACGAAAAACTGTTTTTT. The whole variable domain, remainder taken from reference TRBV7-9 and TRBJ1-4, is DTGVSQNPRHKITKRGQNVTFRCDPISEHNRLYWYRQTLGQGPEFLTYFQNEAQLEKSRLLSDRFSAERPKGSFSTLEIQRTEQGDSAMYLCASRSTGHPDEKLFFGSGTQLSVL.